What follows are 29 T cell receptor beta chains derived from one specimen sequenced in a study of human T cells and chemical hapten exposure. A single record per CDR3 protein comes from TCRdb applying MiXCR to the RACE reads. This sample yields roughly 110,000 distinct CDR3 sequences, of which approximately 12% are seen a single time; 1.6% belongs to the top ten. Noted time point: pre-sensitization, week 0. As to treatment: therapeutic diphenylcyclopropenone sensitization with weekly scalp DPC. Sequenced here: whole blood, sampled in connection with sensitization to the hapten diphenylcyclopropenone (DPC). The receptors shown here come from a woman in her forties or fifties with alopecia areata. Some clones in this sample may be carry-over from other donors' samples.

This clonotype was counted many times. The chain joins TRBV7-9 to TRBJ1-1; D unclear. From germline, CDR1 is SEHNR and CDR2 FQNEAQ (reference sequence). The V gene lost 2 bases and the J gene lost 11 bases, with 12 bases spanning the gap. The CDR3 length is 12 residues. CDR3 in DNA: TGTGCCAGCAGCTTAAATACACCCGTCGCTTTCTTT. This codes for CASSLNTPVAFF.

This clonotype was counted a few times. The rearrangement joins TRBV7-2 to TRBJ2-5; 12 bases fit TRBD2. V lost 8 bases, J lost 4 bases, and 14 bases stayed unmatched. The germline V gene has CDR1 SGHTA and CDR2 FQGNSA. CDR3 length: 17 amino acids. This CDR3 is CASSPLTSGGWLETQYF. The CDR3 DNA sequence: TGTGCCAGCTCTCCCTTGACTAGCGGGGGTTGGTTAGAGACCCAGTACTTC.

This chain links TRBV19 with TRBJ2-3; 10 positions agree with TRBD1. Trimming cost V 7 bases and J 3 bases; bases outside gene matches: 7. Germline V gene data show CDR1 as LNHDA and CDR2 as SQIVND (reference sequence). The CDR3 has 15 amino acids. CDR3 in DNA: TGTGCCAGTAAGCGGACAGGGGGTTGGACAGATACGCAGTATTTT. It is translated as CASKRTGGWTDTQYF.

This clonotype was seen repeatedly, ten times or more. This chain uses TRBV7-2 with TRBJ2-2, with 7 bases lining up with TRBD2. Germline CDR1 and CDR2: SGHTA and FQGNSA. V was pared by 3 bases and J by 3 bases, with 7 bases of the junction left unmatched. This CDR3 has 16 amino acids. CDR3 region: CASSLRVAGDTGELFF. The DNA for the CDR3 is TGTGCCAGCAGCTTGCGAGTCGCGGGAGACACCGGGGAGCTGTTTTTT.

The chain carries TRBV7-9 and TRBJ1-2; D is possibly TRBD1 (6 bases). Looked up from germline, CDR1 is SEHNR and CDR2 is FQNEAQ (reference sequence). This CDR3 has 15 amino acids. V gave up 5 bases and J gave up 5 bases, with 18 bases separating them. CDR3 in amino acids: CASSIQGRPEYGYTF. For the CDR3, the DNA is TGTGCCAGCAGCATACAGGGACGGCCAGAGTATGGCTACACCTTC. Full variable domain (rest looked up from reference TRBV7-9 and TRBJ1-2): DTGVSQNPRHKITKRGQNVTFRCDPISEHNRLYWYRQTLGQGPEFLTYFQNEAQLEKSRLLSDRFSAERPKGSFSTLEIQRTEQGDSAMYLCASSIQGRPEYGYTFGSGTRLTVV.

The chain is built from TRBV6-2 or TRBV6-3 and TRBJ2-7; 8 bases are a match to TRBD2. There are 13 residues in the CDR3. Trimming cost V 6 bases and J 6 bases; bases outside gene matches: 7. Germline CDR1 and CDR2: MNHEY and SVGEGT. The CDR3 reads CASRTGAGGEQYF. The CDR3 nucleotides are TGTGCCAGCAGGACCGGGGCGGGAGGCGAGCAGTACTTC.

This clonotype turned up a few times. This chain joins TRBV6-1 and TRBJ2-1, with 9 bases fitting TRBD1. The germline gives CDR1 MNHNS, CDR2 SASEGT. The V and J ends lost 6 bases and 5 bases, in that order; junction bases with no gene match: 8. The CDR3 is 15 amino acids. The CDR3 bases are TGTGCCAGCAGGGCACAGGGGGCGGGAGACAATGAGCAGTTCTTC. Its translation is CASRAQGAGDNEQFF.

This clonotype was observed at least ten times. CDR3 protein: CASSQDLGTGIHQPQHF. The CDR3 DNA sequence: TGTGCCAGCAGCCAAGATCTAGGGACAGGGATCCATCAGCCCCAGCATTTT. The chain uses TRBV3-1 and TRBJ1-5, with TRBD1 identical over 9 bases. V lost 0 bases to trimming and J lost 5 bases; unmatched junction nucleotides: 8. Per germline, CDR1 LGHDT and CDR2 YNNKEL (reference sequence). CDR3 size: 17 residues.

This clonotype was found many times. The chain carries TRBV20-1 and TRBJ2-7; 9 positions match TRBD1. CDR3 length: 11 amino acids. Per germline, CDR1 DFQATT and CDR2 SNEGSKA (reference sequence). V was clipped by 6 bases and J by 11 bases; unmatched bases: 8. The CDR3 reads CSAARRQGEYF. The CDR3 DNA follows: TGCAGTGCCGCACGTCGACAGGGGGAGTACTTC.

This CDR3 reads CASTGLEGGEQYF. DNA of the CDR3: TGTGCCAGCACCGGCTTGGAGGGGGGCGAGCAGTACTTC. The chain carries TRBV6-5 and TRBJ2-7; either TRBD1 or TRBD2 may fit D (6 bases each). Germline CDR1 is MNHEY and CDR2 is SVGAGI. V lost 7 bases and J 6 bases, leaving 16 bases between the germline ends. The CDR3 extends over 13 amino acids.

This clonotype was detected a few times. The chain has TRBV12-3 or TRBV12-4 and TRBJ2-7; TRBD1 matches at 7 bases. The CDR3 contains 13 residues. Trimming cost V 8 bases and J 4 bases; bases outside gene matches: 8. CDR3 amino acids: CASLSRGRYEQYF. CDR3 DNA: TGTGCCAGCCTAAGTAGGGGGCGATACGAGCAGTACTTC.

This chain connects TRBV11-2 to TRBJ1-1; 11 positions match TRBD1. Germline CDR1 and CDR2: SGHAT and FQNNGV. With 4 bases clipped from V and 6 bases from J, the junction kept 10 bases outside the gene matches. This CDR3 spans 16 amino acids. The CDR3 loop is CASSWTGGVMGPEAFF. The CDR3 coding sequence is TGTGCCAGCAGCTGGACAGGGGGCGTGATGGGGCCTGAAGCTTTCTTT.

The sample holds a few counts of this clonotype. The chain is built from TRBV3-1 and TRBJ2-7, with 12 positions matching TRBD2. J gave up 5 bases and V 5 bases, and 1 base lay outside the gene matches. The germline CDR1 and CDR2 sequences are LGHDT and YNNKEL (reference sequence). The CDR3 contains 13 residues. This CDR3 reads CASSGLAGNEQYF. The CDR3 DNA reads as TGTGCCAGCAGCGGACTAGCGGGGAACGAGCAGTACTTC.

The genes are TRBV5-1 and TRBJ2-1, with 11 bases identical to TRBD2. There are 15 residues in the CDR3. The ends lost 7 bases at V and 12 bases at J; junction bases unmatched: 15. Germline V gene lookup returns CDR1 SGHRS and CDR2 YFSETQ. CDR3 sequence (DNA): TGCGCCAGCCGACCGACTAGCGGGGATCCGGGGGCGCAGTTCTTC. Amino acids: CASRPTSGDPGAQFF.

This clonotype was found a few times. The CDR3 protein is CASSPSGTPTDTQYF. CDR3 bases: TGTGCCAGCAGCCCCTCCGGGACCCCCACAGATACGCAGTATTTT. The V and J genes are TRBV9 and TRBJ2-3; D possibly uses TRBD1 or TRBD2 (5 bases each). The germline gives CDR1 SGDLS, CDR2 YYNGEE. This CDR3 contains 15 residues. Trimming removed 4 bases from V and 2 bases from J, with 14 bases in between.

This clonotype was found many times. V gene TRBV6-8 combines with J gene TRBJ2-2; 11 bases match TRBD2. The trim removed 5 bases at V and 6 bases at J, leaving 2 bases unmatched. The CDR3 runs to 14 residues. Germline assignment: CDR1 MNHGY and CDR2 SAAAGT. CDR3 protein: CASSRLAGPGELFF. The DNA for the CDR3 is TGTGCCAGCAGTCGACTAGCGGGGCCCGGGGAGCTGTTTTTT.

This rearrangement joins TRBV7-2 to TRBJ1-1; 8 nucleotides align to TRBD1. Trimming cost V 5 bases and J 6 bases; bases outside gene matches: 8. The CDR3 consists of 14 residues. CDR1 and CDR2 from the germline V gene are SGHTA and FQGNSA. In DNA, the CDR3 is TGTGCCAGCAGCCTTGGACAGGGAGGGGCTGAAGCTTTCTTT. It specifies CASSLGQGGAEAFF. The whole variable domain, filled in from reference TRBV7-2 and TRBJ1-1, reads GAGVSQSPSNKVTEKGKDVELRCDPISGHTALYWYRQSLGQGLEFLIYFQGNSAPDKSGLPSDRFSAERTGGSVSTLTIQRTQQEDSAVYLCASSLGQGGAEAFFGQGTRLTVV.

A few counts support this clonotype. This chain uses TRBV29-1 with TRBJ2-3; possible D gene TRBD1, 6 bases. In germline, CDR1 is SQVTM, CDR2 ANQGSEA. CDR3 length: 14 amino acids. With 8 bases removed from V and 0 bases from J, the gap between germline ends came to 15 bases. The CDR3 sequence is CSSKDSYSTDTQYF. As DNA, the CDR3 is TGCAGCTCAAAGGACAGCTATAGCACAGATACGCAGTATTTT.

The chain employs TRBV7-6 and TRBJ2-2, with TRBD2 as a possible D gene (5 bases). Germline-derived CDR1 and CDR2 are SGHVS and FNYEAQ. Trimming left V 9 bases short and J 3 bases short, with 17 bases between. The CDR3 has 15 amino acids. CDR3 bases: TGTGCCAGTTCATTTGGGCGGGCCCACACCGGGGAGCTGTTTTTT. Translation gives CASSFGRAHTGELFF.

This clonotype came up many times. This sequence joins TRBV28 and TRBJ2-6; D gene uncertain. The CDR3 is made up of 13 amino acids. The V end lost 3 bases, the J end lost 0 bases, and 0 bases lay between the germline ends. Germline V lookup: CDR1 MDHEN, CDR2 SYDVKM. In nucleotides, the CDR3 is TGTGCCAGCAGTTTCTCTGGGGCCAACGTCCTGACTTTC. It yields the protein CASSFSGANVLTF.

This clonotype occurred a few times. This sequence joins TRBV20-1 and TRBJ2-7; no firm D call. CDR1 is DFQATT and CDR2 is SNEGSKA in the germline V gene (reference sequence). Trimming pared 3 bases from V and 1 base from J, leaving 10 bases between. This CDR3 has 13 residues. The CDR3 nucleotides read TGCAGTGCTAGTCCCCCTGGGTCCTACGAGCAGTACTTC. It specifies CSASPPGSYEQYF.

The chain employs TRBV6-1 and TRBJ2-2; the D gene is possibly TRBD2 (5 bases). CDR1 MNHNS and CDR2 SASEGT come from the germline V gene. V was pared by 7 bases and J by 4 bases, with 10 bases between. CDR3 length: 13 residues. Here the CDR3 reads CASTGVVTGELFF. CDR3 DNA: TGTGCCAGCACCGGGGTGGTCACCGGGGAGCTGTTTTTT.

This clonotype was counted between two and nine times. The chain combines TRBV7-2 with TRBJ2-2; 8 bases are shared with TRBD1. The CDR3 length is 15 residues. Trimming cost V 6 bases and J 4 bases; bases outside gene matches: 7. Germline CDR1 SGHTA, CDR2 FQGNSA. Written as DNA, the CDR3 is TGTGCCAGCAGTCTGGACAGGGCGGCCACCGGGGAGCTGTTTTTT. Amino acids: CASSLDRAATGELFF.

This chain links TRBV6-5 with TRBJ2-1; D may be TRBD1 or TRBD2 (5 bases each). The CDR3 extends over 14 amino acids. CDR1 and CDR2 (germline): MNHEY, SVGAGI. The ends were cut back, 2 bases at V and 9 bases at J, with 14 bases in the middle. CDR3 nucleotide sequence: TGTGCCAGCAGTTACGGGACGACCTTTAGTGAGCAGTTCTTC. Protein product: CASSYGTTFSEQFF.

The V and J genes are TRBV6-1 and TRBJ1-3; D may be TRBD1 (5 bases). Per germline, CDR1 MNHNS and CDR2 SASEGT. The CDR3 covers 15 residues. The V and J ends lost 8 bases and 4 bases respectively, with 18 bases between them. The CDR3 DNA follows: TGTGCCAGCGCCGGGGTGAAGGGGTCGGGAAACACCATATATTTT. This encodes CASAGVKGSGNTIYF.

The chain uses TRBV6-1 and TRBJ2-3; D remains unclear. Germline V gene data show CDR1 as MNHNS and CDR2 as SASEGT. V lost 1 base and J 1 base, leaving 12 bases between the germline ends. The CDR3 is 16 amino acids. CDR3 region: CASSEDMRFGTDTQYF. For the CDR3, the DNA is TGTGCCAGCAGTGAAGACATGCGGTTCGGCACAGATACGCAGTATTTT.

This clonotype was seen ten or more times. The chain uses TRBV5-1 and TRBJ1-1; D remains unclear. The CDR3 has 13 amino acids. Germline V gene sequence: CDR1 SGHRS, CDR2 YFSETQ. The V end was cut by 0 bases, the J end by 5 bases, with 8 bases between. This CDR3 reads CASSLGVRTEAFF. The CDR3 DNA reads as TGCGCCAGCAGCTTGGGGGTAAGGACTGAAGCTTTCTTT.

The chain carries TRBV20-1 and TRBJ2-7; the match to TRBD1 covers 7 bases. Germline-derived CDR1 and CDR2 are DFQATT and SNEGSKA (reference sequence). This CDR3 comprises 14 residues. The trim removed 4 bases at V and 2 bases at J, leaving 8 bases unmatched. CDR3 sequence reads: CSAISPTGPYEQYF. The CDR3 nucleotides are TGCAGTGCTATCTCTCCGACAGGGCCCTACGAGCAGTACTTC.

The V gene is TRBV4-1, the J gene TRBJ1-2, with 8 bases that match TRBD1. The germline V gene encodes CDR1 MGHRA and CDR2 YSYEKL. After removal of 1 base from V and 2 bases from J, the junction contained 3 bases not matched to a gene. CDR3 length: 15 amino acids. CDR3 DNA sequence: TGCGCCAGCAGCCAAGGGACAGGGATAAACTATGGCTACACCTTC. This sequence encodes CASSQGTGINYGYTF.